This TCR beta chain was recorded in a study of T cell repertoires in ileal Crohn's disease. Study at large: Thiopurines (around 11) or anti-TNF agents (more than 17) were given postoperatively to about half.

V shed 8 bases and J shed 3 bases, with 16 bases lying between them. The CDR3 has 14 amino acids. The V gene's germline CDR1 is SNHLY and CDR2 FYNNEI. Per sample, about 480 nanograms of biopsy DNA were TCRB immunosequenced. Data came from immunoSEQ multiplex PCR; TCRdb stores just in-frame clones and leaves some out. The table shows 15,000 to 20,000 clones, with 93% occurring only once. Regarding the study as a whole: All patients with clonality above 26.8% had endoscopic recurrence. Clonal expansions were more frequent in active smokers than non-smokers at surgery.

This clone was picked up one time. As yet, its antigen is unknown. This chain links TRBV2 with TRBJ1-2; possible D gene TRBD1, 5 bases. The source of this sequence is an adult with Crohn's disease. Sequenced material: ileal tissue. CDR3 loop: CASGRGRVDYGYTF. The CDR3 DNA reads as TGTGCCAGCGGGAGGGGCAGGGTGGACTATGGCTACACCTTC. Filled out from reference TRBV2 and TRBJ1-2, the complete variable domain reads EPEVTQTPSHQVTQMGQEVILRCVPISNHLYFYWYRQILGQKVEFLVSFYNNEISEKSEIFDDQFSVERPDGSNFTLKIRSTKLEDSAMYFCASGRGRVDYGYTFGSGTRLTVV.